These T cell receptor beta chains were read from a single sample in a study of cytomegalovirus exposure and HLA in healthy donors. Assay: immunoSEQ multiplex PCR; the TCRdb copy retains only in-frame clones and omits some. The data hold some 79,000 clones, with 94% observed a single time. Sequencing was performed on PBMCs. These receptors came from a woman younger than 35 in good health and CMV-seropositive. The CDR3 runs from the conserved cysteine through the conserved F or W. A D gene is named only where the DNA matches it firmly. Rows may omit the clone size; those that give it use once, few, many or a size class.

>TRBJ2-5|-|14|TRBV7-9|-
CASSHVLGTETQYF
TGTGCCAGCAGCCACGTGTTGGGCACAGAGACCCAGTACTTC
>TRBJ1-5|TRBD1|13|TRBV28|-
CASRGQFNQPQHF
TGTGCCAGCAGGGGACAGTTCAATCAGCCCCAGCATTTT
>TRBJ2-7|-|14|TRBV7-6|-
CASSLDREGYEQYF
TGTGCCAGCAGCTTAGACAGGGAGGGTTACGAGCAGTACTTC
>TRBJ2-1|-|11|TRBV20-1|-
CSARIFSEQFF
TGCAGTGCTAGAATTTTTAGTGAGCAGTTCTTC
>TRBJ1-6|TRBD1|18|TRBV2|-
CASSRRTGGSSYNSPLHF
TGTGCCAGCAGTCGGCGAACAGGGGGCAGCTCCTATAATTCACCCCTCCACTTT
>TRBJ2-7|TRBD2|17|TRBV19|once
CASSLGLAGGSPYEQYF
TGTGCCAGTAGCCTGGGACTAGCGGGGGGGTCCCCCTACGAGCAGTACTTC
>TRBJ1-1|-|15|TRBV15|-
CATSRPGFANTEAFF
TGTGCCACCAGCCGGCCGGGATTCGCGAACACTGAAGCTTTCTTT
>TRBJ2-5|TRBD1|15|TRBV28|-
CASTLQGARGKTQYF
TGTGCCAGCACCCTACAGGGGGCGCGGGGAAAGACCCAGTACTTC
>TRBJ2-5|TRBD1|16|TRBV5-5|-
CASSPGQGKGKETQYF
TGTGCCAGCAGCCCGGGACAGGGAAAGGGAAAAGAGACCCAGTACTTC
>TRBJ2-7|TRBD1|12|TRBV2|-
CASSDRGYEQYF
TGTGCCAGCAGCGACAGGGGCTACGAGCAGTACTTC
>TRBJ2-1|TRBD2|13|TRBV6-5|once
CASRLAEYNEQFF
TGTGCCAGCAGACTAGCGGAGTACAATGAGCAGTTCTTC
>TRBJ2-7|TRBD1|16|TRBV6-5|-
CASSSPNRGRRYEQYF
TGTGCCAGCAGTTCCCCTAACAGGGGGCGCCGCTACGAGCAGTACTTC
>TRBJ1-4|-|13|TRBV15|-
CAAGGLWPEKLFF
TGTGCCGCGGGTGGGTTGTGGCCTGAAAAACTGTTTTTT
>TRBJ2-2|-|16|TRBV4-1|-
CASSRTGHLNTGELFF
TGCGCCAGCAGCCGAACGGGACATTTGAACACCGGGGAGCTGTTTTTT
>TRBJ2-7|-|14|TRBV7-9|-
CASSIRQAPYEQYF
TGTGCCAGCAGCATCCGACAGGCCCCCTACGAGCAGTACTTC
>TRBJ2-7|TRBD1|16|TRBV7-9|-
CASSFGTGDFSYEQYF
TGTGCCAGCAGCTTCGGGACAGGGGATTTCTCCTACGAGCAGTACTTC
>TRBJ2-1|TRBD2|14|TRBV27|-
CASTSGGPYNEQFF
TGTGCCAGCACTAGCGGGGGGCCTTACAATGAGCAGTTCTTC
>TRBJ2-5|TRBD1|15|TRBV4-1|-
CASSQGTGWDETQYF
TGCGCCAGCAGCCAAGGGACAGGGTGGGATGAGACCCAGTACTTC
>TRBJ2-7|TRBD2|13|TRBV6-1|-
CASGAGGPYEQYF
TGTGCCAGCGGAGCGGGAGGGCCCTACGAGCAGTACTTC
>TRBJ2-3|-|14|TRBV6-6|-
CASVGGPGTDTQYF
TGTGCCAGCGTCGGTGGGCCGGGCACAGATACGCAGTATTTT
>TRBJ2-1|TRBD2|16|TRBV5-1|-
CASSPELAGFRNEQFF
TGCGCCAGCAGCCCGGAACTAGCGGGGTTCAGAAATGAGCAGTTCTTC
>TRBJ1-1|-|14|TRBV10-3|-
CAIREPGQNTEAFF
TGTGCCATCAGAGAACCGGGACAGAACACTGAAGCTTTCTTT
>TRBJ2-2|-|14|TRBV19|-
CASSISLYTGELFF
TGTGCCAGTAGTATTTCACTGTACACCGGGGAGCTGTTTTTT
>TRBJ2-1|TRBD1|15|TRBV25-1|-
CASRKTGGTYNEQFF
TGTGCCAGCAGAAAAACAGGGGGCACCTACAATGAGCAGTTCTTC
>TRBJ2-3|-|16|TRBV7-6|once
CASSERVEALTDTQYF
TGTGCCAGCAGCGAACGGGTCGAAGCGTTAACAGATACGCAGTATTTT
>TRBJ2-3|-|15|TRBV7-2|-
CASSLDGLRTDTQYF
TGTGCCAGCAGCTTAGATGGCCTCCGCACAGATACGCAGTATTTT
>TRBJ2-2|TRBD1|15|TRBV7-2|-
CASSLGGTGAGELFF
TGTGCCAGCAGCTTAGGGGGGACAGGTGCCGGGGAGCTGTTTTTT
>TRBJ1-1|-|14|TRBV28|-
CASSPGRGNTEAFF
TGTGCCAGCAGTCCCGGACGGGGGAACACTGAAGCTTTCTTT
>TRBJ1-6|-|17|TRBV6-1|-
CASSDRVLAWFSSPLHF
TGTGCCAGCAGTGACAGGGTCTTGGCGTGGTTTTCCTCACCCCTCCACTTT
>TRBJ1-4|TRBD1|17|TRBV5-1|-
CASSFGQGPNSGEKLFF
TGCGCCAGCAGCTTTGGACAGGGGCCGAACTCGGGGGAAAAACTGTTTTTT
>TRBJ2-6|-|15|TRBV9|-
CASSVGRSGANVLTF
TGTGCCAGCAGCGTAGGTAGATCTGGGGCCAACGTCCTGACTTTC